The 9 T cell receptor beta chains given below trace back to one sample, sequenced in a study of blood T cell repertoires in COVID-19. Produced via immunoSEQ multiplex PCR; TCRdb's table is partial and in-frame only. The table lists approximately 240,000 clones, around 84% of them singletons. Sequencing was carried out using peripheral blood. These receptors came from a woman aged 40 to 50 who had recovered from COVID-19.

V is TRBV28 and J is TRBJ2-2; maybe TRBD1 (6 bases). The CDR3 has 16 residues. Germline-derived CDR1 and CDR2 are MDHEN and SYDVKM. V was clipped by 2 bases and J by 6 bases, with 16 bases between them. This CDR3 is CASSLGGLLIAGELFF. The CDR3, as DNA: TGTGCCAGCAGTTTAGGGGGCTTACTGATCGCCGGGGAGCTGTTTTTT. The complete variable domain, with remaining parts taken from reference TRBV28 and TRBJ2-2, reads DVKVTQSSRYLVKRTGEKVFLECVQDMDHENMFWYRQDPGLGLRLIYFSYDVKMKEKGDIPEGYSVSREKKERFSLILESASTNQTSMYLCASSLGGLLIAGELFFGEGSRLTVL.

The count of this clone is one. The genes are TRBV12-3 or TRBV12-4 and TRBJ1-4; no clear D. The CDR3 contains 13 residues. V was clipped by 6 bases and J by 7 bases, with 12 bases between them. CDR3 coding DNA: TGTGCCAGCAGCCCTAGTGGAGGTGAAAAACTGTTTTTT. The encoded protein is CASSPSGGEKLFF.

The genes are TRBV18 and TRBJ2-1; 16 bases match TRBD2. Looked up from germline, CDR1 is KGHSH and CDR2 is LQKENI. This CDR3 contains 16 residues. After removal of 2 bases from V and 10 bases from J, the junction contained 5 bases not matched to a gene. CDR3 nucleotides: TGTGCCAGCTCACCAGGGACTAGCGGGGGGGCCGACGAGCAGTTCTTC. This codes for CASSPGTSGGADEQFF.

DNA for the CDR3: TGTGCCAGCAGCTTCCGTCGGGGGAGCAATCAGCCCCAGCATTTT. As protein: CASSFRRGSNQPQHF. This chain links TRBV7-2 with TRBJ1-5; D possibly corresponds to TRBD1 (5 bases). The germline CDR1 and CDR2 sequences are SGHTA and FQGNSA. The CDR3 runs to 15 residues. Between the trimmed V and J ends, which lost 3 bases and 1 base, there was a span of 10 bases. The full variable domain, rest sourced from reference TRBV7-2 and TRBJ1-5, is GAGVSQSPSNKVTEKGKDVELRCDPISGHTALYWYRQSLGQGLEFLIYFQGNSAPDKSGLPSDRFSAERTGGSVSTLTIQRTQQEDSAVYLCASSFRRGSNQPQHFGDGTRLSIL.

The V gene is TRBV7-9, the J gene TRBJ2-1; 10 bases are a match to TRBD1. V lost 5 bases to trimming and J lost 8 bases; unmatched junction nucleotides: 9. Germline V gene sequence: CDR1 SEHNR, CDR2 FQNEAQ (reference sequence). The CDR3 is made up of 15 amino acids. The CDR3 nucleotides are TGTGCCAGCAGCAGCCGGGACAGGGGCGTCTATGAGCAGTTCTTC. Translating it yields CASSSRDRGVYEQFF.

The gene calls are TRBV9 and TRBJ2-3; 9 bases match TRBD2. After removal of 0 bases from V and 4 bases from J, the junction contained 9 bases not matched to a gene. This CDR3 is built from 17 residues. Germline loops: CDR1 SGDLS, CDR2 YYNGEE. CDR3 protein: CASSVDPSGDGADTQYF. The CDR3 DNA reads as TGTGCCAGCAGCGTAGATCCTAGCGGGGACGGGGCAGATACGCAGTATTTT.

The chain has TRBV6-1 and TRBJ1-5; D is uncertain. Trimming took 3 bases from V and 11 from J, leaving 14 bases between them. Germline V lookup: CDR1 MNHNS, CDR2 SASEGT. CDR3 length: 13 residues. This chain's CDR3 is CASSDRVLSAQHF. CDR3 DNA sequence: TGTGCCAGCAGTGATAGAGTTTTGTCCGCCCAGCATTTT.

The rearrangement uses TRBV7-9 and TRBJ2-7; TRBD2 aligns across 10 bases. V was pared by 5 bases and J by 0 bases, with 10 bases of the junction left unmatched. This CDR3 is 17 amino acids long. The germline gives CDR1 SEHNR, CDR2 FQNEAQ (reference sequence). The CDR3 is CASSNLPGLADSYEQYF. The CDR3 DNA reads as TGTGCCAGCAGCAACCTACCCGGACTAGCGGACTCCTACGAGCAGTACTTC.

V gene TRBV6-5 combines with J gene TRBJ2-3, with D hard to call. Trimming took off 7 bases at V and 4 bases at J, with 9 bases between the two ends. CDR1 is MNHEY and CDR2 is SVGAGI in the germline V gene. This CDR3 is 12 amino acids long. The CDR3 nucleotides read TGTGCCAGCACCGCTGGAGCAGATACGCAGTATTTT. The encoded protein is CASTAGADTQYF.